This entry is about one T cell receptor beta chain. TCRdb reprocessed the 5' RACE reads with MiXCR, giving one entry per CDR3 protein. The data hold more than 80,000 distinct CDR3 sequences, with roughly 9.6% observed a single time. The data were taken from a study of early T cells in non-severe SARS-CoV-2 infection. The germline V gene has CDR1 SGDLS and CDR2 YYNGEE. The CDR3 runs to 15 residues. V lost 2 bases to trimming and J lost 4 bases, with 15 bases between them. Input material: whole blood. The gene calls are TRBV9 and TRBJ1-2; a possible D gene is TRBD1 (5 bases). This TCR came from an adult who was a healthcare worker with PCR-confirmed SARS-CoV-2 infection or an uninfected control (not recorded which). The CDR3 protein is CASSVDGGAAYGYTF. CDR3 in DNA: TGTGCCAGCAGCGTGGACGGCGGGGCCGCCTATGGCTACACCTTC.